The source of this T cell receptor beta chain is a study of blood T cell repertoires in COVID-19. Study summary: From T cells, B-cell-depleted T cells, or PBMCs came the material, which was cDNA or gDNA.

This table comes from immunoSEQ multiplex PCR, and its TCRdb copy is limited to in-frame clones, with some not included. The table records under 200,000 clones, more than 65% of them present only once. In Seattle, patients joined the study during active infection and were tracked longitudinally. This CDR3 has 17 residues. Germline CDR1 is MNHEY and CDR2 is SVGEGT. With 2 bases removed from V and 1 base from J, the gap between germline ends came to 14 bases. The chain uses TRBV6-2 or TRBV6-3 and TRBJ2-2; D is ambiguous. Sequenced sample: peripheral blood. The origin of this receptor is a woman aged 55-75 years with COVID-19, enrolled during active disease. The CDR3 loop reads CASSYRRQALNTGELFF. CDR3 in DNA: TGTGCCAGCAGTTACCGTCGGCAAGCGCTGAACACCGGGGAGCTGTTTTTT.